Listed below are T cell receptor beta chains from one sample, sequenced in a study of blood T cell repertoires in COVID-19. Sequencing was performed with immunoSEQ multiplex PCR; in TCRdb, only in-frame clones are kept and a portion is missing. Of 250,000 or so clones detected, roughly four fifths appear once; the ten largest clones hold more than 4%. Sequencing input: peripheral blood. The receptors shown here come from a man aged 45-65 years with acute or convalescent COVID-19. The conserved cysteine and the conserved F or W are not part of the CDR3 here. Clone sizes are given selectively: once, few, many, or a class where the clone is expanded.

J: TRBJ2-7; size: NA; V: TRBV13; length: 12; CDR3: ASSPGGRNYEQY
J: TRBJ2-4; size: few; V: TRBV6-5; length: 12; CDR3: ASSPGQDLSLGW
J: TRBJ2-7; size: NA; V: TRBV28; length: 13; CDR3: ASSTLGQGSYEQY
J: TRBJ2-7; size: once; V: TRBV19; length: 11; CDR3: ASTGLGNYEQY
J: TRBJ1-6; size: NA; V: TRBV14; length: 14; CDR3: ASSQLWSSYNSPLH
J: TRBJ2-1; size: once; V: TRBV5-8; length: 15; CDR3: ASSLGLAGADGNEQF
J: TRBJ2-2; size: NA; V: TRBV5-6; length: 14; CDR3: ASRLGLAANTGELF
J: TRBJ1-6; size: NA; V: TRBV2; length: 14; CDR3: ASRGETGGNNSPLH
J: TRBJ2-1; size: NA; V: TRBV6-5; length: 11; CDR3: ASSYPGLIEQF
J: TRBJ2-7; size: NA; V: TRBV5-1; length: 12; CDR3: ASSQNLYRDEQY
J: TRBJ1-5; size: NA; V: TRBV29-1; length: 11; CDR3: SVTGGHGQPQH
J: TRBJ1-1; size: NA; V: TRBV5-6; length: 13; CDR3: ASSPLDREGKEAF
J: TRBJ2-4; size: NA; V: TRBV11-1; length: 14; CDR3: ASSFTTGTTQNIQY
J: TRBJ1-1; size: NA; V: TRBV27; length: 11; CDR3: ASSFQRVTEAF
J: TRBJ2-7; size: once; V: TRBV18; length: 10; CDR3: ASSSLGDEQY
J: TRBJ2-7; size: NA; V: TRBV15; length: 10; CDR3: ATGTGLREQY
J: TRBJ1-4; size: few; V: TRBV5-6; length: 12; CDR3: ASSWEGGREKLF
J: TRBJ1-5; size: once; V: TRBV5-8; length: 14; CDR3: ASSFFATGTNQPQH
J: TRBJ2-7; size: NA; V: TRBV12-3/TRBV12-4; length: 10; CDR3: ASSVNRGEQY
J: TRBJ1-1; size: once; V: TRBV19; length: 13; CDR3: ASSKLTGSNTEAF
J: TRBJ2-5; size: NA; V: TRBV7-6; length: 12; CDR3: ASSSSLTQETQY
J: TRBJ1-5; size: NA; V: TRBV28; length: 13; CDR3: ASSLGGQSNQPQH
J: TRBJ2-1; size: NA; V: TRBV9; length: 13; CDR3: ASSVVSGDYNEQF
J: TRBJ2-1; size: NA; V: TRBV11-3; length: 14; CDR3: ASSFPGLESYNEQF
J: TRBJ1-1; size: NA; V: TRBV7-9; length: 12; CDR3: ASSLEAGYTEAF
J: TRBJ2-3; size: NA; V: TRBV3-1/TRBV3-2; length: 12; CDR3: ASSQGLELDTQY
J: TRBJ1-3; size: NA; V: TRBV20-1; length: 13; CDR3: SASPPGSYGNTIY